The sequence of this T cell receptor (beta chain) was determined in a study of identifying expanded T cells in peripheral blood. The germline V gene encodes CDR1 GTSNPN and CDR2 SVGIG (reference sequence). The CDR3 consists of 15 residues. The V end lost 0 bases, the J end lost 6 bases, and 14 bases lay between the germline ends. The data were produced by immunoSEQ multiplex PCR, yet TCRdb's version contains in-frame clones alone and is incomplete. There are tens of thousands of clones in the sample; around 83% occur only once, and 15% to 20% lies in the top ten. A word on this clone: The antigen is not known.

General study findings and limits: Approximately two-week clone count variance significantly increased as total template count grew.

The chain couples TRBV30 to TRBJ2-2, with D possibly TRBD1 on 5 matching bases. Material for sequencing was blood. The TCR sequence derives from a person aged 18 to 69 in good health. The chain's CDR3 is CAWSVRAPGSGELFF. DNA of the CDR3: TGTGCCTGGAGTGTACGCGCGCCAGGGTCCGGGGAGCTGTTTTTT. The full variable domain, rest sourced from reference TRBV30 and TRBJ2-2, is SQTIHQWPATLVQPVGSPLSLECTVEGTSNPNLYWYRQAAGRGLQLLFYSVGIGQISSEVPQNLSASRPQDRQFILSSKKLLLSDSGFYLCAWSVRAPGSGELFFGEGSRLTVL.